These 28 T cell receptor beta chains were all obtained from the same sample, sequenced in a study of blood T cells in healthy people across ages. Through a sample-barcoded 5' primer and a J-beta primer mix, a second PCR was run for roughly 7 to 11 cycles. MiXCR was run by TCRdb on the 5' RACE reads, yielding one entry per CDR3 protein. The sample has some 860,000 distinct CDR3 sequences, roughly 56% seen once. Sequencing input: blood. The source of these receptors is a man aged 35-49 years in good health.

This chain links TRBV1 with TRBJ1-6; the DNA was not compared with TRBD1, the D call given in the table. TRBV1 is marked as a pseudogene. The CDR3 spans 21 residues. The chain's CDR3 is CTSSQDGGDSSYSSYNSPLHF. CDR3 DNA sequence: TGCACCAGCAGCCAAGATGGGGGGGACAGTTCCTACAGCTCCTATAATTCACCCCTCCACTTT.

This clonotype has just a few counts. The rearrangement joins TRBV20-1 to TRBJ2-5; 8 bases are a match to TRBD1. Germline CDR1 and CDR2: DFQATT and SNEGSKA (reference sequence). V was clipped by 3 bases and J by 1 base; unmatched bases: 19. This CDR3 spans 19 amino acids. CDR3 coding DNA: TGCAGTGCTAGTCGGGGCACAGGACAGGGATCACGTCTCCAAGAGACCCAGTACTTC. This gives the protein CSASRGTGQGSRLQETQYF.

Only a few counts were recorded for this clonotype. J is TRBJ2-5 and V is TRBV12-3 or TRBV12-4; 8 nucleotides match TRBD1. CDR3 length: 15 amino acids. The trim removed 5 bases at V and 6 bases at J, leaving 11 bases unmatched. CDR3 DNA sequence: TGTGCCAGCAGTCCCTCAGGGGGCGTAGATCAGACCCAGTACTTC. This encodes CASSPSGGVDQTQYF.

The rearrangement uses TRBV6-1 and TRBJ1-1; possible D gene TRBD1, 5 bases. V lost 6 bases, J lost 4 bases, and 15 bases lay in between. Looked up from germline, CDR1 is MNHNS and CDR2 is SASEGT. This CDR3 spans 14 amino acids. CDR3 coding DNA: TGTGCCAGCAGGGTTACCCGCGGGGCCACTGAAGCTTTCTTT. It specifies CASRVTRGATEAFF.

The V gene is TRBV5-1, the J gene TRBJ2-5; D remains ambiguous. The CDR3 runs to 14 residues. The V gene's germline CDR1 is SGHRS and CDR2 YFSETQ. Trimming took off 0 bases at V and 2 bases at J, with 8 bases between the two ends. The CDR3 DNA reads TGCGCCAGCAGCTTGGACTGGGAACAAGAGACCCAGTACTTC. Encoded protein: CASSLDWEQETQYF.

The rearrangement joins TRBV20-1 to TRBJ2-4, with TRBD1 identical over 10 bases. The J call could be wrong; TRBJ2-7 is a better fit for the DNA end. The CDR3 consists of 14 residues. Germline CDR1 reads DFQATT; CDR2 reads SNEGSKA (reference sequence). The CDR3 nucleotides are TGCAGTGCAACCGGGACAGGGGTTTTCCACGAGCAGTACTTC. Amino acid sequence: CSATGTGVFHEQYF.

The chain combines TRBV7-9 with TRBJ1-2, with D unresolved. V was clipped by 5 bases and J by 0 bases, with 22 bases between them. This CDR3 is 18 amino acids long. Germline V gene lookup returns CDR1 SEHNR and CDR2 FQNEAQ (reference sequence). The DNA for the CDR3 is TGTGCCAGCAGCCTCCTCCGTATAGGGATCATCGCTAACTATGGCTACACCTTC. Protein product: CASSLLRIGIIANYGYTF.

This chain connects TRBV20-1 to TRBJ2-1; D gene ambiguous. Germline V gene lookup returns CDR1 DFQATT and CDR2 SNEGSKA (reference sequence). Trimming took off 6 bases at V and 6 bases at J, with 27 bases between the two ends. There are 17 residues in the CDR3. The CDR3 region is CSAPKLGRRFKGNEQFF. For the CDR3, the DNA is TGCAGTGCACCAAAGCTCGGACGAAGATTCAAGGGCAATGAGCAGTTCTTC.

The rearrangement links TRBV10-3 to TRBJ2-3, with unresolved D. This CDR3 contains 12 residues. V was pared by 6 bases and J by 2 bases, with 6 bases between. Per germline, CDR1 ENHRY and CDR2 SYGVKD. CDR3: CAIRVDTDTQYF. CDR3 bases: TGTGCCATCAGAGTGGACACAGATACGCAGTATTTT.

The genes are TRBV4-2 and TRBJ2-6, with a weak D call TRBD2 (5 bases). The CDR3 loop spans 18 amino acids. Germline assignment: CDR1 LGHNA and CDR2 YNFKEQ. Deletions cut 1 base from V and 0 bases from J, with 13 bases between. The CDR3 is CASSQGGPPISGANVLTF. CDR3 bases: TGTGCCAGCAGCCAAGGCGGGCCGCCCATCTCTGGGGCCAACGTCCTGACTTTC.

The chain recombines TRBV7-9 with TRBJ2-1; D is possibly TRBD1 (6 bases). The CDR3 consists of 14 residues. The V and J ends lost 5 bases and 5 bases respectively, with 13 bases between them. Germline V gene sequence: CDR1 SEHNR, CDR2 FQNEAQ (reference sequence). DNA for the CDR3: TGTGCCAGCAGCGTCGGACGACAGGACAATGAGCAGTTCTTC. Its translation: CASSVGRQDNEQFF. Full variable domain (outside the CDR3, taken from reference TRBV7-9 and TRBJ2-1): DTGVSQNPRHKITKRGQNVTFRCDPISEHNRLYWYRQTLGQGPEFLTYFQNEAQLEKSRLLSDRFSAERPKGSFSTLEIQRTEQGDSAMYLCASSVGRQDNEQFFGPGTRLTVL.

This chain uses TRBV5-1 with TRBJ1-1, with TRBD1 as a possible D gene (6 bases). CDR3 length: 16 amino acids. V lost 1 base, J lost 7 bases, and 20 bases lay in between. In germline, CDR1 is SGHRS, CDR2 YFSETQ. The CDR3 protein is CASSLKSGEGTYEAFF. In DNA form, the CDR3 reads TGCGCCAGCAGCTTGAAGAGCGGAGAGGGGACATATGAAGCTTTCTTT.

The V and J genes are TRBV10-2 and TRBJ2-4, with a possible D match to TRBD1 (5 bases). The J call is doubtful: the DNA matches TRBJ2-7 better. The length of the CDR3 is 15 residues. From germline, CDR1 is WSHSY and CDR2 SAAADI. The CDR3: CASLFPRAATYEQYF. The CDR3 DNA follows: TGCGCCAGCCTTTTTCCCAGGGCAGCAACCTACGAGCAGTACTTC.

The J gene is TRBJ2-7, the V gene TRBV29-1; TRBD1 matches at 9 bases. From germline, CDR1 is SQVTM and CDR2 ANQGSEA. This CDR3 is 14 amino acids long. V shed 5 bases, J shed 1 base, and the junction held 6 bases outside the gene matches. The CDR3 reads CSVRTGVASYEQYF. As DNA, the CDR3 is TGCAGCGTTAGGACAGGGGTTGCTTCCTACGAGCAGTACTTC.

V is TRBV4-2 and J is TRBJ2-5; TRBD2 aligns across 7 bases. CDR1 and CDR2 (germline): LGHNA, YNFKEQ. The CDR3 is made up of 17 amino acids. With V trimmed by 0 bases and J by 3 bases, 10 bases remained unmatched. CDR3 region: CASSQDGGGGPKETQYF. CDR3 bases: TGTGCCAGCAGCCAAGATGGGGGGGGAGGGCCGAAAGAGACCCAGTACTTC.

This clonotype was recorded once. A much more abundant neighbour one base away suggests this may be a read error. V usage is TRBV24-1 and J usage is TRBJ2-3; weak D call: TRBD1 (6 bases). Trimming removed 7 bases at V and 2 bases at J, with 9 bases between. The CDR3 runs 13 residues. CDR1 and CDR2 from the germline V gene are KGHDR and SFDVKD. Here the CDR3 DNA reads TGTGCCACCAGCCGGGACAACACAGATACGCAGTATTTT. It specifies CATSRDNTDTQYF.

The genes are TRBV12-3 or TRBV12-4 and TRBJ2-7, with TRBD2 as a possible D gene (5 bases). The CDR3 contains 13 residues. V was pared by 7 bases and J by 4 bases, with 14 bases between. The CDR3 DNA reads TGTGCCAGCACCCGGGGAAAGGGTTACGAGCAGTACTTC. This translates into CASTRGKGYEQYF.

This chain connects TRBV9 to TRBJ1-6; 7 bases align to TRBD1. The germline CDR1 and CDR2 sequences are SGDLS and YYNGEE. The CDR3 runs to 14 residues. The J segment lost 11 bases and the V segment lost 3 bases, leaving 8 bases of the junction unmatched. CDR3 nucleotides: TGTGCCAGCAGCGCCTCCTCTCAGGGGGCACCCCTCCACTTT. Residues: CASSASSQGAPLHF.

This rearrangement joins TRBV30 to TRBJ1-2; unclear D gene. The V gene lost 1 base and the J gene lost 7 bases, with 10 bases spanning the gap. Germline CDR1 is GTSNPN and CDR2 is SVGIG (reference sequence). This CDR3 contains 12 residues. The CDR3 DNA follows: TGTGCCTGGAGTGGCGATAGGGCTGGCTACACCTTC. Its translation is CAWSGDRAGYTF.

The CDR3 DNA reads as TGTGCCAGCAGAGACGGAATGTGGACGTGGGAGACCCAGTACTTC. Amino acids: CASRDGMWTWETQYF. The chain recombines TRBV6-2 or TRBV6-3 with TRBJ2-7; D unclear. The end of the DNA fits TRBJ2-5 better, so the J call may be wrong. Germline V gene sequence: CDR1 MNHEY, CDR2 SVGEGT. The CDR3 covers 15 residues.

The V and J genes are TRBV4-2 and TRBJ2-1; 11 nucleotides align to TRBD2. The V and J ends lost 4 bases and 3 bases, in that order; junction bases with no gene match: 5. CDR1 and CDR2 from the germline V gene are LGHNA and YNFKEQ. The CDR3 loop spans 16 amino acids. The CDR3 spells CASSLTSGANYNEQFF. Written as DNA, the CDR3 is TGTGCCAGCAGCCTGACTAGCGGGGCCAACTACAATGAGCAGTTCTTC.

This clonotype has just a few counts. The chain combines TRBV4-3 with TRBJ2-5; D unclear. This CDR3 is built from 13 residues. Trimming removed 0 bases from V and 1 base from J, with 3 bases in between. Germline V CDR1 and CDR2: LGHNA, YSLEER. The CDR3 reads CASSQDTQETQYF. The CDR3 DNA sequence: TGCGCCAGCAGCCAAGATACCCAAGAGACCCAGTACTTC.

The V call is TRBV7-8, the J call TRBJ2-7; TRBD2 matches at 10 bases. The CDR3 is 17 residues long. CDR1 and CDR2 (germline): SGHVS, FQNEAQ. V shed 2 bases, J shed 9 bases, and the junction held 16 bases outside the gene matches. The CDR3 sequence: CASSLLARASGSYRQYF. Written as DNA, the CDR3 is TGTGCCAGCAGCTTATTAGCCCGGGCTAGCGGGAGTTATCGGCAGTACTTC.

Points on this clonotype: At one end the junction does not follow the germline gene, possibly because of a read error. The chain is built from TRBV7-6 and TRBJ1-5, with D perhaps TRBD1 (5 bases). The CDR3 runs to 15 residues. Germline lookup yields CDR1 SGHVS and CDR2 FNYEAQ. CDR3: CANSLDQGGNQPQHF. The DNA for the CDR3 is TGTGCCAACAGCTTAGATCAGGGAGGCAATCAGCCCCAGCATTTT.

The chain couples TRBV6-1 to TRBJ1-4; a weak D match, TRBD1 (6 bases). CDR1 and CDR2 from the germline V gene are MNHNS and SASEGT. This CDR3 spans 18 amino acids. Trimming shortened V by 6 bases and J by 0 bases, and 20 bases separated the two germline ends. The DNA for the CDR3 is TGTGCCAGCAGACCCAGGCAGGGGCCCTCTGCAACTAATGAAAAACTGTTTTTT. Translation: CASRPRQGPSATNEKLFF.

V is TRBV24-1 and J is TRBJ2-2, with 7 nucleotides matching TRBD2. The germline V gene encodes CDR1 KGHDR and CDR2 SFDVKD. J was trimmed by 4 bases and V by 3 bases; bases with no gene match: 16. This CDR3 is 19 amino acids long. This chain's CDR3 is CATSDPARWQAGVTGELFF. CDR3 bases: TGTGCCACCAGTGATCCGGCCCGGTGGCAGGCGGGGGTCACCGGGGAGCTGTTTTTT.

This clonotype turned up a few times. This rearrangement joins TRBV2 to TRBJ2-3; perhaps TRBD2 as D (5 bases). V lost 4 bases and J 4 bases, leaving 12 bases between the germline ends. The CDR3 length is 14 residues. CDR1 is SNHLY, CDR2 FYNNEI, per germline. As DNA, the CDR3 is TGTGCCAGCAGTGGGTATGGGCGGGCAGATACGCAGTATTTT. Its translation is CASSGYGRADTQYF.

On this clonotype: A read error may produce the germline difference seen at one junction end. The chain joins TRBV3-1 to TRBJ2-7, with 8 bases fitting TRBD1. The J call may be faulty, since TRBJ2-5 better matches the DNA end. The CDR3 is 15 amino acids. Germline CDR1 reads LGHDT; CDR2 reads YNNKEL (reference sequence). DNA of the CDR3: TGTGCCAGCGGCCATGACACCGGACAGGGCGAGACCCAGTACTTC. Translation gives CASGHDTGQGETQYF.